The 20 T cell receptor beta chains below were found in one sample sequenced in a study of shared clonotypes between healthy human individuals. Produced via immunoSEQ multiplex PCR; TCRdb's table is partial and in-frame only. The sample yields around 720,000 clones, around 73% seen once. The sequenced sample was memory CD4+ T cells sorted from blood. Subset of the sample: CD45RA-negative fraction. These receptors originate from a woman aged 30 to 39 in good health.

The chain carries TRBV7-3 and TRBJ2-2; D gene ambiguous. The CDR3 sequence is 13 residues long. Trimming removed 4 bases at V and 1 base at J, with 4 bases between. Per germline, CDR1 SGHTA and CDR2 FQGTGA. DNA of the CDR3: TGTGCCAGCAGCTACAGGAACACCGGGGAGCTGTTTTTT. This gives the protein CASSYRNTGELFF.

This clone came up once. This sequence joins TRBV7-8 and TRBJ1-1, with 8 positions matching TRBD1. Germline CDR1 reads SGHVS; CDR2 reads FQNEAQ. V shed 7 bases, J shed 0 bases, and the junction held 10 bases outside the gene matches. This CDR3 is built from 16 residues. CDR3 region: CASTSKTGVMNTEAFF. Written as DNA, the CDR3 is TGTGCCAGCACCTCAAAGACAGGGGTTATGAACACTGAAGCTTTCTTT.

This clone was detected only a few times. Distinct nucleotide sequences in the sample also encode this CDR3. J is TRBJ2-3 and V is TRBV7-9, with unresolved D. Trimming took off 0 bases at V and 6 bases at J, with 1 base between the two ends. This CDR3 region has 11 residues. Germline values: CDR1 SEHNR, CDR2 FQNEAQ (reference sequence). CDR3 nucleotides: TGTGCCAGCAGCTTAGCGGATACGCAGTATTTT. Its translation is CASSLADTQYF.

The chain employs TRBV28 and TRBJ2-1, with D unresolved. The V gene lost 3 bases and the J gene lost 4 bases, with 13 bases spanning the gap. In germline, CDR1 is MDHEN, CDR2 SYDVKM. The CDR3 is 15 residues long. For the CDR3, the DNA is TGTGCCAGCAGTTTTACTCCCGGGTGGTACAATGAGCAGTTCTTC. Residues: CASSFTPGWYNEQFF.

The V and J genes are TRBV6-6 and TRBJ1-1; 7 bases line up with TRBD1. V shed 4 bases, J shed 6 bases, and the junction held 11 bases outside the gene matches. The CDR3 extends over 15 amino acids. Germline assignment: CDR1 MNHNY and CDR2 SVGAGI (reference sequence). CDR3 amino acids: CASSSLGQGGAEAFF. The CDR3 region has the DNA TGTGCCAGCAGTTCTTTGGGCCAGGGGGGCGCTGAAGCTTTCTTT.

The V and J genes are TRBV19 and TRBJ2-2, with TRBD2 identical over 10 bases. The CDR3 is made up of 14 amino acids. V shed 8 bases and J 6 bases; nucleotides not matched to a gene: 6. Looked up from germline, CDR1 is LNHDA and CDR2 is SQIVND (reference sequence). CDR3 in DNA: TGTGCCAGTCGGGGACTAGCGAGGGCCGGGGAGCTGTTTTTT. Translation gives CASRGLARAGELFF.

This chain uses TRBV6-1 with TRBJ2-7, with D perhaps matching TRBD1 (5 bases). Germline V gene lookup returns CDR1 MNHNS and CDR2 SASEGT. The CDR3 covers 14 residues. Trimming removed 4 bases at V and 0 bases at J, with 10 bases between. The CDR3 DNA is TGTGCCAGCAGTGCAGGGTTTAGCTCCTACGAGCAGTACTTC. This sequence encodes CASSAGFSSYEQYF.

This rearrangement joins TRBV5-1 to TRBJ1-4; 8 positions match TRBD1. After removal of 4 bases from V and 5 bases from J, the junction contained 10 bases not matched to a gene. This CDR3 has 16 residues. CDR1 is SGHRS, CDR2 YFSETQ, per germline. The CDR3 sequence is CASSTGQGIGNEKLFF. The CDR3 nucleotides read TGCGCCAGCAGCACCGGACAGGGAATAGGCAATGAAAAACTGTTTTTT.

The chain recombines TRBV28 with TRBJ2-6, with D tentatively TRBD1 (5 bases). The CDR3 covers 15 residues. Germline V gene sequence: CDR1 MDHEN, CDR2 SYDVKM. Trimming took 10 bases from V and 0 from J, leaving 13 bases between them. This CDR3 reads CATNDSPSGANVLTF. DNA for the CDR3: TGTGCCACCAACGACAGCCCCTCTGGGGCCAACGTCCTGACTTTC.

This clone was counted at least ten times. The chain couples TRBV2 to TRBJ1-5; possibly TRBD1 for D (5 bases). The CDR3 has 14 amino acids. CDR1 is SNHLY and CDR2 is FYNNEI in the germline V gene. Trimming cost V 2 bases and J 3 bases, with 8 bases left between them. The DNA for the CDR3 is TGTGCCAGCAGTGAAACGGACACCAATCAGCCCCAGCATTTT. This encodes CASSETDTNQPQHF.

This clone was seen a few times. CDR3 bases: TGTGCCAGCAGTTTGTTCAGGGCCACTGAAGCTTTCTTT. It codes for CASSLFRATEAFF. J is TRBJ1-1 and V is TRBV27, with D possibly matching TRBD1 (5 bases). The CDR3 length is 13 residues. Trimming removed 3 bases at V and 4 bases at J, with 9 bases between. Germline CDR1 is MNHEY and CDR2 is SMNVEV (reference sequence).

The genes are TRBV25-1 and TRBJ1-4; D ambiguous. The CDR3 sequence is 14 residues long. Trimming took 1 base from V and 4 from J, leaving 7 bases between them. Germline lookup yields CDR1 MGHDK and CDR2 SYGVNS. This CDR3 reads CASSESGDNEKLFF. CDR3 in DNA: TGTGCCAGCAGTGAATCCGGGGATAATGAAAAACTGTTTTTT. The complete variable domain, with remaining parts taken from reference TRBV25-1 and TRBJ1-4, reads EADIYQTPRYLVIGTGKKITLECSQTMGHDKMYWYQQDPGMELHLIHYSYGVNSTEKGDLSSESTVSRIRTEHFPLTLESARPSHTSQYLCASSESGDNEKLFFGSGTQLSVL.

The CDR3 spells CASSGQGGTGELFF. CDR3 in DNA: TGCGCCAGTTCGGGACAGGGTGGCACCGGGGAGCTGTTTTTT. The rearrangement links TRBV5-1 to TRBJ2-2; TRBD1 agrees at 9 bases. Germline CDR1 and CDR2: SGHRS and YFSETQ. V shed 8 bases, J shed 4 bases, and the junction held 6 bases outside the gene matches. The CDR3 extends over 14 amino acids.

This clone was picked up a small number of times. The chain has TRBV5-1 and TRBJ2-1; a weak D match, TRBD2 (5 bases). The germline CDR1 and CDR2 sequences are SGHRS and YFSETQ. Deletions cut 2 bases from V and 2 bases from J, with 11 bases between. The length of the CDR3 is 15 residues. The CDR3 nucleotides read TGCGCCAGCAGCTTTGTAAGCGGAGCCTACAATGAGCAGTTCTTC. It encodes CASSFVSGAYNEQFF. Full variable domain (rest looked up from reference TRBV5-1 and TRBJ2-1): KAGVTQTPRYLIKTRGQQVTLSCSPISGHRSVSWYQQTPGQGLQFLFEYFSETQRNKGNFPGRFSGRQFSNSRSEMNVSTLELGDSALYLCASSFVSGAYNEQFFGPGTRLTVL.

V is TRBV7-4 and J is TRBJ2-7; D gene uncertain. Germline V CDR1 and CDR2: SGHVT, SQSDAQ. The CDR3 totals 10 residues. The CDR3 sequence is CVRSFYEQYF. CDR3 DNA: TGTGTCAGAAGCTTCTACGAGCAGTACTTC.

To note about this clone: Other DNA sequences in the sample encode the same CDR3. The rearrangement uses TRBV4-2 and TRBJ1-5, with 8 positions matching TRBD1. The junction had 5 bases not matched to a gene; V was cut back by 3 bases and J by 1 base. This CDR3 contains 16 residues. CDR1 and CDR2 (germline): LGHNA, YNFKEQ. DNA for the CDR3: TGTGCCAGCAGCCAGGAACAGGGGGGGAGCAATCAGCCCCAGCATTTT. Protein: CASSQEQGGSNQPQHF.

The J gene is TRBJ2-2, the V gene TRBV18; D possibly matches TRBD1 or TRBD2 (5 bases each). Trimming left V 0 bases short and J 4 bases short, with 12 bases between. The CDR3 extends over 16 amino acids. Germline CDR1 KGHSH, CDR2 LQKENI. CDR3 region: CASSPPRGVGTGELFF. The CDR3 DNA sequence: TGTGCCAGCTCACCACCGAGAGGGGTGGGCACCGGGGAGCTGTTTTTT.

The chain is built from TRBV4-2 and TRBJ2-2, with D perhaps matching TRBD1 (6 bases). The ends were cut back, 2 bases at V and 6 bases at J, with 16 bases in the middle. The CDR3 runs to 16 residues. Germline V gene data show CDR1 as LGHNA and CDR2 as YNFKEQ. Here the CDR3 DNA reads TGTGCCAGCAGCCAAAAACAGGGAGTCCGTGCCGGGGAGCTGTTTTTT. Its protein product is CASSQKQGVRAGELFF.

In regard to this clone: The same CDR3 is also encoded by other DNA sequences in this sample. The CDR3 sequence is CASSSQGGSNEKLFF. CDR3 DNA: TGTGCCAGCAGTTCTCAGGGAGGGAGTAATGAAAAACTGTTTTTT. This chain uses TRBV28 with TRBJ1-4; D possibly corresponds to TRBD1 (5 bases). Trimming stripped 4 bases from V and 4 bases from J, with 13 bases between. The CDR3 runs to 15 residues. Looked up from germline, CDR1 is MDHEN and CDR2 is SYDVKM. The variable domain in full, completed from reference TRBV28 and TRBJ1-4, reads DVKVTQSSRYLVKRTGEKVFLECVQDMDHENMFWYRQDPGLGLRLIYFSYDVKMKEKGDIPEGYSVSREKKERFSLILESASTNQTSMYLCASSSQGGSNEKLFFGSGTQLSVL.

V is TRBV5-1 and J is TRBJ2-1, with 10 bases lining up with TRBD2. CDR3 length: 15 residues. Trimming took 3 bases from V and 8 from J; bases not matched to a gene: 8. Germline V CDR1 and CDR2: SGHRS, YFSETQ. Here the CDR3 DNA reads TGCGCCAGCAGCTGGAGCGGGAGGGCCGAGGATGAGCAGTTCTTC. This gives the protein CASSWSGRAEDEQFF.